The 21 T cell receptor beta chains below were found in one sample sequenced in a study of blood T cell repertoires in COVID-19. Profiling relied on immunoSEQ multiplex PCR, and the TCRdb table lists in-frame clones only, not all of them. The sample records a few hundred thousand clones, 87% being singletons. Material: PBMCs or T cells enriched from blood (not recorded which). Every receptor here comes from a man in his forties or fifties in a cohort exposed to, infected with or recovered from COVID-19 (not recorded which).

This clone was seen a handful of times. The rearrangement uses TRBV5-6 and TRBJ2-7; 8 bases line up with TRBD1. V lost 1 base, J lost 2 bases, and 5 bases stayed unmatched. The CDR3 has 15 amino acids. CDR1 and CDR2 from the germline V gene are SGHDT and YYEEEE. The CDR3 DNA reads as TGTGCCAGCAGCTTGCTTGGGACAGGACCCTACGAGCAGTACTTC. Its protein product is CASSLLGTGPYEQYF. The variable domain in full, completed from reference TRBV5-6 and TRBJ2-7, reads DAGVTQSPTHLIKTRGQQVTLRCSPKSGHDTVSWYQQALGQGPQFIFQYYEEEERQRGNFPDRFSGHQFPNYSSELNVNALLLGDSALYLCASSLLGTGPYEQYFGPGTRLTVT.

CDR3 sequence: CAIGDTGQPQHF. CDR3 DNA sequence: TGTGCCATTGGGGACACGGGACAGCCCCAGCATTTT. The chain employs TRBV19 and TRBJ1-5, with D possibly matching TRBD1 (6 bases). The germline gives CDR1 LNHDA, CDR2 SQIVND (reference sequence). This CDR3 comprises 12 residues. The V gene lost 10 bases and the J gene lost 7 bases, with 14 bases spanning the gap.

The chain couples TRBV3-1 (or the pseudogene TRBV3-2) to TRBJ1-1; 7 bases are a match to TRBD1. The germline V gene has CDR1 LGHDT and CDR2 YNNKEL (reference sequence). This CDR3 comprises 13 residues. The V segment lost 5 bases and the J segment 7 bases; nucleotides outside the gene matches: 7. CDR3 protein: CASSSRGRFEAFF. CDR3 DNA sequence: TGTGCCAGCAGCTCGAGGGGGCGGTTTGAAGCTTTCTTT.

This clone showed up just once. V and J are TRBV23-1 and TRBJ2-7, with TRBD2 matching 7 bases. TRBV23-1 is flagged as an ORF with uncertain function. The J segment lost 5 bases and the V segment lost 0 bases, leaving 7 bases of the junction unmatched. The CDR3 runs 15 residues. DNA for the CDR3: TGCGCCAGCAGTCAATCGGGGAGGGGCGCCCACGAGCAGTACTTC. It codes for CASSQSGRGAHEQYF.

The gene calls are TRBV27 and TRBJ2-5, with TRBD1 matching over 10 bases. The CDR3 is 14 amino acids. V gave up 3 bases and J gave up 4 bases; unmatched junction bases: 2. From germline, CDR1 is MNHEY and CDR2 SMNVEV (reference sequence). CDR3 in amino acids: CASSFDRGLETQYF. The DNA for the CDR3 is TGTGCCAGCAGTTTCGACAGGGGGCTAGAGACCCAGTACTTC.

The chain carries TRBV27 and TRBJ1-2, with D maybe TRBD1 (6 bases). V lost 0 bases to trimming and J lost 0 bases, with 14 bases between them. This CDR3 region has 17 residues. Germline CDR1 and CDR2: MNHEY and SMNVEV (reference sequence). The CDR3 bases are TGTGCCAGCAGTTTATCGGGCAGGGGTGGCACTAACTATGGCTACACCTTC. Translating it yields CASSLSGRGGTNYGYTF.

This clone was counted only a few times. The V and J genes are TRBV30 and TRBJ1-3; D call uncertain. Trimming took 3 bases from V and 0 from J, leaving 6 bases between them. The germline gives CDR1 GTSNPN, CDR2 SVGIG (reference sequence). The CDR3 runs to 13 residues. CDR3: CAWSPRSGNTIYF. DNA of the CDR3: TGTGCCTGGAGCCCCCGCTCTGGAAACACCATATATTTT.

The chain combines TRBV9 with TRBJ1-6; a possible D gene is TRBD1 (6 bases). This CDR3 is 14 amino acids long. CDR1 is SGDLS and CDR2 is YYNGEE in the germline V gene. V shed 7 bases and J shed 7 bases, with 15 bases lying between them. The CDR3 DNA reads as TGTGCCAGCGGTCGGGGGGACATCAATTCACCCCTCCACTTT. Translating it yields CASGRGDINSPLHF. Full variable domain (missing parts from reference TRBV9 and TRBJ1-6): DSGVTQTPKHLITATGQRVTLRCSPRSGDLSVYWYQQSLDQGLQFLIQYYNGEERAKGNILERFSAQQFPDLHSELNLSSLELGDSALYFCASGRGDINSPLHFGNGTRLTVT.

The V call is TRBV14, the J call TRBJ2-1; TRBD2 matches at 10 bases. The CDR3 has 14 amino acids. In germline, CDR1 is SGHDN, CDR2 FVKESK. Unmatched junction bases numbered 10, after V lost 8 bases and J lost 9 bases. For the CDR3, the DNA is TGTGCCAGCCAAAGGAGCGGGAGGGAGAGTGAGCAGTTCTTC. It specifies CASQRSGRESEQFF.

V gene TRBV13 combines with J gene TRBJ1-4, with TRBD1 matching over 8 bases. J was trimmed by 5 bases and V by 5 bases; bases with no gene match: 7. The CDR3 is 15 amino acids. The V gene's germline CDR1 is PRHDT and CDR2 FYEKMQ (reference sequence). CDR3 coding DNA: TGTGCCAGCAGCCTTACCGGGACAGGAAATGAAAAACTGTTTTTT. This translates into CASSLTGTGNEKLFF.

The CDR3 DNA reads TGTGCCAGCAGAGACGGGAGCTCCTATAATTCACCCCTCCACTTT. Translation: CASRDGSSYNSPLHF. This chain connects TRBV2 to TRBJ1-6; unclear D gene. V lost 6 bases to trimming and J lost 0 bases, with 9 bases between them. Germline V gene lookup returns CDR1 SNHLY and CDR2 FYNNEI. CDR3 length: 15 residues.

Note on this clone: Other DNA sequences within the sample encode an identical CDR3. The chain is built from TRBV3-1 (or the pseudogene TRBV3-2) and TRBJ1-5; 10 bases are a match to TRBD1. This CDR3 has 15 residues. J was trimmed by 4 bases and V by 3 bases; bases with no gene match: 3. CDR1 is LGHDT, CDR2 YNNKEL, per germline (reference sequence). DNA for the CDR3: TGTGCCAGCAGCCAGACAGGGGGCGGGAATCAGCCCCAGCATTTT. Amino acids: CASSQTGGGNQPQHF.

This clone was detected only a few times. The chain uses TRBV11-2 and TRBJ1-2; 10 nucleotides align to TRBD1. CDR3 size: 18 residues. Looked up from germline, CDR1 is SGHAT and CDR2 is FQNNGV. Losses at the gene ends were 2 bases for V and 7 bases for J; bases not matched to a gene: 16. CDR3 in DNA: TGTGCCAGCAGCTTACGACAGGGGGCGATTGGGCGGTATAGTGGCTACACCTTC. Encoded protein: CASSLRQGAIGRYSGYTF.

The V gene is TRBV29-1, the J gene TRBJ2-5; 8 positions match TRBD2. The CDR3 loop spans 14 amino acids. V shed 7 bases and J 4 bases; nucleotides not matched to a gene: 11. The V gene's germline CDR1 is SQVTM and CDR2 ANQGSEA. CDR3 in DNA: TGCAGCGCTGACATGGGACTAGTGACAGAGACCCAGTACTTC. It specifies CSADMGLVTETQYF.

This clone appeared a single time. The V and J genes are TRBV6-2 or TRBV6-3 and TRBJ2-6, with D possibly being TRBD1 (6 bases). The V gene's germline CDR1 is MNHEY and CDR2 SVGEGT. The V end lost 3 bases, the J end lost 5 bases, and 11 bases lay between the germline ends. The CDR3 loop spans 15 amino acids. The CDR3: CASSYSRGWANVLTF. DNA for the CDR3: TGTGCCAGCAGTTATAGCAGGGGCTGGGCCAACGTCCTGACTTTC.

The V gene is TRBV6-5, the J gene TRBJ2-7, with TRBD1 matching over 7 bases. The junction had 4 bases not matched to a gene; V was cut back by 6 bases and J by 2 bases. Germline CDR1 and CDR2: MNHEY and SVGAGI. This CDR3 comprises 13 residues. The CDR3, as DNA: TGTGCCAGCAGGGGACAGTCTACCTACGAGCAGTACTTC. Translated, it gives CASRGQSTYEQYF.

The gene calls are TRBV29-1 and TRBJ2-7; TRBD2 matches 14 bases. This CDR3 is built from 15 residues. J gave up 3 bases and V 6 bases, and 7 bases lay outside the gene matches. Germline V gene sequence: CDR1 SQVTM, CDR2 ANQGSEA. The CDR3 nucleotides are TGCAGCGTGCGGGGACTAGCGGGAGCTGTCTACGAGCAGTACTTC. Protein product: CSVRGLAGAVYEQYF.

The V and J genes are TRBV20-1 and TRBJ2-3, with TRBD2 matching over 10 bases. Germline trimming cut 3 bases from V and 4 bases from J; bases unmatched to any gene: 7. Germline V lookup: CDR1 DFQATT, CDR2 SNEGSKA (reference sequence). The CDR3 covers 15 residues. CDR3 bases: TGCAGTGCTAGTCGGCTAGCGGGAGTAGCAGATACGCAGTATTTT. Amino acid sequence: CSASRLAGVADTQYF.

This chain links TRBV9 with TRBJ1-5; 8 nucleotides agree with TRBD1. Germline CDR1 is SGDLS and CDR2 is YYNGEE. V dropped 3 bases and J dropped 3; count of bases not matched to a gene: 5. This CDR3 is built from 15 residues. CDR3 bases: TGTGCCAGCAGCGCCGCGACAGGGGCCAATCAGCCCCAGCATTTT. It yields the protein CASSAATGANQPQHF.

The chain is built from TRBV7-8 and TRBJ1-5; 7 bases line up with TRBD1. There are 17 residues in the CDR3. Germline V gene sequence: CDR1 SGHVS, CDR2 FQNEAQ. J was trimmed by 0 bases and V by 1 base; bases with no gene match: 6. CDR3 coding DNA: TGTGCCAGCAGCTTAGATACAGGGGTCTATAGCAATCAGCCCCAGCATTTT. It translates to CASSLDTGVYSNQPQHF.

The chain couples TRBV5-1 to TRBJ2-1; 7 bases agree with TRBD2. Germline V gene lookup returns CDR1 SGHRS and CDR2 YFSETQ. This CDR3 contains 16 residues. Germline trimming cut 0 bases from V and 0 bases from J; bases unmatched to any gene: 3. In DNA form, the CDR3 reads TGCGCCAGCAGCTTGGCCGGACTAGTCTCCTACAATGAGCAGTTCTTC. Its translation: CASSLAGLVSYNEQFF.